This T cell receptor (beta chain) was identified during a study of T cells in localized non-small cell lung cancer. Profiling relied on immunoSEQ multiplex PCR, and the TCRdb table lists in-frame clones only, not all of them. In the table there are nearly 35,000 clones, about nine tenths of which are singletons. Losses at the gene ends were 0 bases for V and 2 bases for J; bases not matched to a gene: 10. Germline CDR1 reads SGHKS; CDR2 reads YYEKEE (reference sequence). The CDR3 is 18 residues long. This receptor was obtained from a woman aged 35-70 years with stage I lung adenocarcinoma. The rearrangement joins TRBV5-5 to TRBJ2-4; 8 bases are a match to TRBD1. The sequences come from peripheral blood, collected before any cancer treatment. The CDR3 DNA reads as TGTGCCAGCAGCTTGGGGCCCGGGACAGGATATTCCAAAAACATTCAGTACTTC. It is translated as CASSLGPGTGYSKNIQYF. The full variable domain, rest sourced from reference TRBV5-5 and TRBJ2-4, is DAGVTQSPTHLIKTRGQQVTLRCSPISGHKSVSWYQQVLGQGPQFIFQYYEKEERGRGNFPDRFSARQFPNYSSELNVNALLLGDSALYLCASSLGPGTGYSKNIQYFGAGTRLSVL.